This T cell receptor beta chain is from a study of blood T cell repertoires in COVID-19. Trimming removed 3 bases from V and 4 bases from J; junction bases left unmatched: 2. The length of the CDR3 is 14 residues. In germline, CDR1 is SQVTM, CDR2 ANQGSEA. Repertoires were generated with immunoSEQ multiplex PCR, while TCRdb's copy carries only in-frame clones and drops some. The table includes a few hundred thousand clones, about 90% detected once. The receptor was derived from a man aged 18 to 29 who had recovered from COVID-19. Sequenced sample: peripheral blood. The gene calls are TRBV29-1 and TRBJ2-1; 11 positions match TRBD2. The CDR3 reads CSVEGLAEYNEQFF. The CDR3 nucleotides are TGCAGCGTTGAGGGACTAGCGGAGTACAATGAGCAGTTCTTC.